The text below deals with one T cell receptor (beta chain). The sample is drawn from a study of T cell responses to AZD1222 COVID-19 vaccine. The CDR3 sequence is 16 residues long. V dropped 5 bases and J dropped 2; count of bases not matched to a gene: 7. Germline V gene sequence: CDR1 LNHDA, CDR2 SQIVND (reference sequence). Generated by immunoSEQ multiplex PCR, the TCRdb table keeps only in-frame clones and is missing some. This table holds about 67,000 clones, around four fifths found once. This sample comprised peripheral blood, obtained on day 0 of AZD1222 vaccination. V gene TRBV19 combines with J gene TRBJ2-5, with 11 nucleotides matching TRBD2. The sequence was obtained from an adult in good health. The CDR3 reads CASSSTLAGGQETQYF. Written as DNA, the CDR3 is TGTGCCAGTAGTTCCACCCTAGCGGGGGGACAAGAGACCCAGTACTTC.